One and the same sample provided the 17 T cell receptor beta chains below, sequenced in a study of monozygotic twins with inflammatory bowel disease. From the 5' RACE reads, TCRdb lists one entry per CDR3 protein and no DNA. The sample totals 330,000 or so distinct CDR3 sequences. The sequenced material came from blood. The receptors were sampled from a human donor with ulcerative colitis or Crohn's disease, or a healthy co-twin of an affected twin (not recorded which).

The chain links TRBV27 to TRBJ2-7. This CDR3 has 17 amino acids. Per the germline V gene, CDR1 is MNHEY and CDR2 is SMNVEV (reference sequence). This CDR3 is CASSLSQPSHRAYEQYF.

The chain has TRBV2 and TRBJ2-3; TCRdb's D gene call, TRBD1, goes unchecked for lack of DNA. The CDR3 has 14 residues. Per the germline V gene, CDR1 is SNHLY and CDR2 is FYNNEI. The chain's CDR3 is CARSGTRGWDTQYF.

Here the CDR3 reads CASSLGIPTGPGETQYF. This chain links TRBV11-2 with TRBJ2-5; TCRdb proposes TRBD1, but this gene call is untestable without DNA. The germline V gene encodes CDR1 SGHAT and CDR2 FQNNGV. The CDR3 contains 17 residues.

The chain is built from TRBV5-1 and TRBJ2-7; TCRdb calls TRBD1, which cannot be checked without DNA. CDR1 and CDR2 (germline): SGHRS, YFSETQ. The CDR3 is 13 amino acids. Here the CDR3 reads CASSGGDRAEQYF.

The V and J genes are TRBV27 and TRBJ2-5; TCRdb selects TRBD1, and the lack of DNA leaves this call unchecked. In germline, CDR1 is MNHEY, CDR2 SMNVEV (reference sequence). The CDR3 runs to 13 residues. The CDR3 protein is CASSSLDGGTQYF.

The chain joins TRBV2 to TRBJ1-1. The germline CDR1 and CDR2 sequences are SNHLY and FYNNEI. This CDR3 comprises 13 residues. Here the CDR3 reads CASSELENTEAFF.

The chain joins TRBV5-1 to TRBJ2-3; TCRdb gives TRBD2 as the D gene, but with no DNA this cannot be confirmed. The CDR3 spans 15 residues. Germline loops: CDR1 SGHRS, CDR2 YFSETQ. Here the CDR3 reads CASSLGTSGGYTQYF.

V is TRBV3-1 and J is TRBJ2-5; the D gene TCRdb calls, TRBD2, cannot be checked with no DNA. The CDR3 runs 17 residues. The V gene's germline CDR1 is LGHDT and CDR2 YNNKEL (reference sequence). CDR3 sequence reads: CASSQATGLAARETQYF.

The rearrangement uses TRBV2 and TRBJ2-3; without DNA, the TCRdb call of TRBD1 cannot be checked. The CDR3 covers 14 residues. Germline V gives CDR1 SNHLY, CDR2 FYNNEI. The CDR3 loop is CASRAGFSTNTQYF. Full variable domain (remainder filled in from reference TRBV2 and TRBJ2-3): EPEVTQTPSHQVTQMGQEVILRCVPISNHLYFYWYRQILGQKVEFLVSFYNNEISEKSEIFDDQFSVERPDGSNFTLKIRSTKLEDSAMYFCASRAGFSTNTQYFGPGTRLTVL.

The J gene is TRBJ2-2, the V gene TRBV7-8; the D gene TCRdb calls, TRBD2, cannot be checked with no DNA. CDR1 is SGHVS, CDR2 FQNEAQ, per germline. This CDR3 has 16 residues. The CDR3 reads CASSLRSGTNTGELFF.

This sequence joins TRBV5-6 and TRBJ2-2. Per the germline V gene, CDR1 is SGHDT and CDR2 is YYEEEE. The CDR3 extends over 15 amino acids. This CDR3 reads CASSFGSANSGELFF.

CDR3 in amino acids: CSARALTNYGYTF. The chain recombines TRBV20-1 with TRBJ1-2. Germline V gene data show CDR1 as DFQATT and CDR2 as SNEGSKA (reference sequence). The CDR3 is 13 residues long.

The rearrangement uses TRBV4-3 and TRBJ1-1. This CDR3 region has 12 residues. Germline CDR1 and CDR2: LGHNA and YSLEER. The CDR3 is CASSQDLGEAFF.

The chain recombines TRBV6-2 or TRBV6-3 with TRBJ1-1. This CDR3 has 11 residues. Germline V CDR1 and CDR2: MNHEY, SVGEGT. CDR3: CASRFSSKAFF.

This chain links TRBV11-2 with TRBJ2-3; checking the TCRdb D call of TRBD2 is not possible without DNA. This CDR3 region has 19 residues. Germline-derived CDR1 and CDR2 are SGHAT and FQNNGV. CDR3: CASSLVASGGALGLDTQYF.

The chain combines TRBV5-6 with TRBJ2-4; TCRdb gives TRBD1 as the D gene, but with no DNA this cannot be confirmed. CDR1 and CDR2 (germline): SGHDT, YYEEEE. The CDR3 has 15 amino acids. The CDR3 is CASSSGLGHSNIQYF.

The chain recombines TRBV5-1 with TRBJ2-7; the D call of TRBD2 rests on TCRdb alone, since no DNA is present to check it. CDR1 and CDR2 from the germline V gene are SGHRS and YFSETQ. The CDR3 is made up of 14 amino acids. The CDR3 loop is CASGAGGKGDEQYF.